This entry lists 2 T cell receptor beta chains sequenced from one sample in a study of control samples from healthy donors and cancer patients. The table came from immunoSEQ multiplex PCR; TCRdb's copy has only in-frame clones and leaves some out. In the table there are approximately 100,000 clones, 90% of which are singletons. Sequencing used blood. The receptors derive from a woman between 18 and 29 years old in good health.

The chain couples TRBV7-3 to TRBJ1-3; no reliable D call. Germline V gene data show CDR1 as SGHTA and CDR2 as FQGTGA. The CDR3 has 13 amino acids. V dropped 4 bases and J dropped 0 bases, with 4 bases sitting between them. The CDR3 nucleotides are TGTGCCAGCAGCTCCAGCTCTGGAAACACCATATATTTT. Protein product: CASSSSSGNTIYF.

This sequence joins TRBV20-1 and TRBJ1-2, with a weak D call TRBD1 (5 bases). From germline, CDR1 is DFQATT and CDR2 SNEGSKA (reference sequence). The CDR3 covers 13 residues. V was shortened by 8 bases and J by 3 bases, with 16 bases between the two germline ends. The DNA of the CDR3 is TGCAGTTCCAGTGGGGGGAAGGACTATGGCTACACCTTC. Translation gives CSSSGGKDYGYTF.